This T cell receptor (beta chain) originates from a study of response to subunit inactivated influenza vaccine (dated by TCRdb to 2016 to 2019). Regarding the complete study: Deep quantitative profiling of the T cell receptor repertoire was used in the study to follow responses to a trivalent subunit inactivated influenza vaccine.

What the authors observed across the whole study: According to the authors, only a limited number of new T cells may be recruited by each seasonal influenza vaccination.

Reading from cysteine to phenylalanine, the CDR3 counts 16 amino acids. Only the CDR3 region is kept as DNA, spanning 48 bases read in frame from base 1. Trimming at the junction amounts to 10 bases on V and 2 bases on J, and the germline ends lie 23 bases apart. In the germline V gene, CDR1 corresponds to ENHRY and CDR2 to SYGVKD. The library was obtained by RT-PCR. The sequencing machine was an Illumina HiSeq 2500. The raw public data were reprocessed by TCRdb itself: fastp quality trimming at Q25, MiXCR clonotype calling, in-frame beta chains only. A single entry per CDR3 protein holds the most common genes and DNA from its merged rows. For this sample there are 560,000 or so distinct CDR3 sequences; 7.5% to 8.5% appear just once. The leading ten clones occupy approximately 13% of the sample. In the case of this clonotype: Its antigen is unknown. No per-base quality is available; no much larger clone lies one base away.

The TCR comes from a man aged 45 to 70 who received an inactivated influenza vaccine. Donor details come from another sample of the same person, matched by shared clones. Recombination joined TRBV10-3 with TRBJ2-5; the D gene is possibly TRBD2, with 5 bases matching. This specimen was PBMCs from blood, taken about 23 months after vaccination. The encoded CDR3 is CATTGSRRARQETQYF. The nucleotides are TGTGCCACCACGGGGAGTCGTAGGGCCAGACAAGAGACCCAGTACTTC.